This T cell receptor (beta chain) was retrieved from a study of vaccination effects on CD4 cells after COVID-19. Viral peptide pools were used in the ViraFEST assay to expand antigen-specific CD4+ T cells, and sequencing came afterward. Cultured cells yielded isolated CD4+ T cells after roughly 11 days. All vaccine recipients tested negative for nucleocapsid antibodies and had never contracted SARS-CoV-2 infection. TCRdb's copy holds only in-frame clones and misses some; the assay was immunoSEQ multiplex PCR. The sample holds under 75,000 clones, roughly 80% seen once. With regard to this clone: Its matching antigen is unknown.

With 9 bases clipped from V and 3 bases from J, the junction kept 6 bases outside the gene matches. This CDR3 is 13 amino acids long. Germline values: CDR1 LNHDA, CDR2 SQIVND (reference sequence). The genes are TRBV19 and TRBJ1-2, with 8 bases matching TRBD1. The TCR was taken from a human donor who received a COVID-19 vaccine. The sample in question was CD4+ T cells from PBMCs cultured with SARS-CoV-2 spike peptides, obtained before COVID-19 vaccination. CDR3 protein: CASGQGFDYGYTF. The CDR3 region has the DNA TGTGCCAGCGGACAGGGTTTCGACTATGGCTACACCTTC.